The entry below gives a single T cell receptor beta chain sequence along with its context. Its antigen is unknown. This sample was included in a study of T-cell reconstitution after alpha-beta-depleted transplantation in children. For TCRbeta, the library was prepared with unique molecular identifiers. TCRdb re-analysed the PCR reads in MiXCR, keeping a single row per CDR3 protein. Of tens of thousands of distinct CDR3 sequences in the sample, approximately 46% are singletons; the top ten hold 95% to 98%. Regarding the study as a whole: By one year post-transplant, T-cell counts and diversity largely arose from T cells that were newly produced. Several hundred expanded graft clones reportedly gave rise to the alpha-beta T cells present about two months after transplant.

The CDR3 consists of 12 residues. Trimming pared 4 bases from V and 0 bases from J, leaving 3 bases between. Germline loops: CDR1 MNHEY, CDR2 SMNVEV (reference sequence). The rearrangement joins TRBV27 to TRBJ2-5; D not resolved. Sequences were derived from PBMCs, mostly from graft donor cells, sampled 360 days after TCRalphabeta/CD19-depleted stem cell transplant. The source of this sequence is a male patient between 5 and 17 years old who had a stem cell transplant for acute lymphoblastic leukemia, so the T cells may come from the graft donor. Here the CDR3 DNA reads TGTGCCAGCAGTTCTTACCAAGAGACCCAGTACTTC. This encodes CASSSYQETQYF.